Each of the 27 T cell receptor beta chains below was sequenced from the same sample in a study of cytomegalovirus exposure and HLA in healthy donors. It was with 60 Vbeta and 13 Jbeta primers that the PCR ran. Repertoires were generated with immunoSEQ multiplex PCR, while TCRdb's copy carries only in-frame clones and drops some. Counted here are about 140,000 clones, roughly 75% occurring once; the ten biggest clones make up around 3.2%. The sample consisted of PBMCs. These receptor sequences come from a man aged 35 to 55 in good health and CMV-seronegative.

This clone was found a few times. V gene TRBV9 combines with J gene TRBJ1-6; D gene ambiguous. V was cut by 0 bases and J by 12 bases, with 16 bases left in between. The CDR3 consists of 15 residues. Germline V lookup: CDR1 SGDLS, CDR2 YYNGEE. In DNA, the CDR3 is TGTGCCAGCAGCGTAGATGGCCCCACGGGAGGACCCCTCCACTTT. It yields the protein CASSVDGPTGGPLHF.

CDR3 DNA sequence: TGCAGCGCCCTGCGGGGAAATGAGACCCAGTACTTC. Translation: CSALRGNETQYF. The chain uses TRBV29-1 and TRBJ2-5; possible D gene TRBD2, 6 bases. The CDR3 spans 12 residues. Germline CDR1 SQVTM, CDR2 ANQGSEA. V dropped 7 bases and J dropped 5 bases, with 14 bases sitting between them.

The CDR3 DNA sequence: TGCGCCAGCAGCCAAGAAGTCGGGACTAGCGGGGGGGCCGGAGCAGATACGCAGTATTTT. Translated, it gives CASSQEVGTSGGAGADTQYF. This rearrangement joins TRBV4-1 to TRBJ2-3, with 16 positions matching TRBD2. CDR1 is MGHRA, CDR2 YSYEKL, per germline. The CDR3 covers 20 residues. V trimming: 0 bases; J trimming: 4 bases; junction bases outside the gene matches: 10.

This clone came up a few times. The rearrangement links TRBV30 to TRBJ1-2; TRBD1 aligns across 7 bases. This CDR3 has 14 residues. V lost 3 bases, J lost 8 bases, and 12 bases stayed unmatched. Germline values: CDR1 GTSNPN, CDR2 SVGIG (reference sequence). CDR3 loop: CAWRWGRGLQGYTF. For the CDR3, the DNA is TGTGCCTGGAGATGGGGAAGGGGGCTCCAGGGCTACACCTTC.

V usage is TRBV25-1 and J usage is TRBJ2-1, with 9 bases fitting TRBD2. V shed 6 bases, J shed 7 bases, and the junction held 7 bases outside the gene matches. This CDR3 is 14 amino acids long. Germline-derived CDR1 and CDR2 are MGHDK and SYGVNS. The CDR3 sequence is CASSEAGGPNEQFF. The DNA for the CDR3 is TGTGCCAGCAGCGAAGCGGGGGGCCCGAATGAGCAGTTCTTC.

The chain recombines TRBV7-2 with TRBJ1-4; possible D gene TRBD1, 5 bases. V was clipped by 4 bases and J by 0 bases, with 9 bases between them. The germline V gene has CDR1 SGHTA and CDR2 FQGNSA. The CDR3 is 15 residues long. CDR3 in amino acids: CASSSSGATNEKLFF. The CDR3 DNA follows: TGTGCCAGCAGCTCGTCGGGGGCAACTAATGAAAAACTGTTTTTT.

The chain employs TRBV7-3 and TRBJ2-5; TRBD1 aligns across 9 bases. Germline trimming cut 5 bases from V and 5 bases from J; bases unmatched to any gene: 3. There are 13 residues in the CDR3. Germline CDR1 SGHTA, CDR2 FQGTGA. For the CDR3, the DNA is TGTGCCAGCAGCCGCGGACAGGGGGAGACCCAGTACTTC. It codes for CASSRGQGETQYF.

In DNA, the CDR3 is TGTGCCAGCAGCCGGGACAGGGGGTCCAACTATGGCTACACCTTC. Translated: CASSRDRGSNYGYTF. J is TRBJ1-2 and V is TRBV2, with 11 nucleotides matching TRBD1. V was clipped by 6 bases and J by 2 bases; unmatched bases: 5. Germline CDR1 reads SNHLY; CDR2 reads FYNNEI. This CDR3 region has 15 residues.

The chain carries TRBV19 and TRBJ2-5; perhaps TRBD1 as D (5 bases). Germline CDR1 LNHDA, CDR2 SQIVND (reference sequence). The CDR3 covers 16 residues. The V and J ends lost 0 bases and 7 bases respectively, with 18 bases between them. For the CDR3, the DNA is TGTGCCAGTAGTATAGACCCCCCTGGACACAAGGGGACCCAGTACTTC. Its protein is CASSIDPPGHKGTQYF. The whole variable domain, filled in from reference TRBV19 and TRBJ2-5, reads DGGITQSPKYLFRKEGQNVTLSCEQNLNHDAMYWYRQDPGQGLRLIYYSQIVNDFQKGDIAEGYSVSREKKESFPLTVTSAQKNPTAFYLCASSIDPPGHKGTQYFGPGTRLLVL.

This clone was found once. The rearrangement uses TRBV6-5 and TRBJ2-5, with TRBD1 matching 8 bases. The end of the DNA fits TRBJ2-7 better, so the J call may be wrong. The CDR3 runs to 14 residues. The germline gives CDR1 MNHEY, CDR2 SVGAGI. CDR3 region: CASRKDRVSYEQYF. CDR3 nucleotides: TGTGCCAGCAGGAAGGACAGGGTCTCCTACGAGCAGTACTTC.

The CDR3 spells CASSDLAGGLRADTQYF. The DNA of the CDR3 is TGTGCCAGCAGCGACCTGGCTGGGGGCCTACGGGCAGATACGCAGTATTTT. The gene calls are TRBV5-4 and TRBJ2-3; D is perhaps TRBD1 (6 bases). The CDR3 is 17 residues long. Trimming removed 4 bases at V and 4 bases at J, with 22 bases between. The germline CDR1 and CDR2 sequences are SGHNT and YYREEE (reference sequence).

The chain has TRBV4-3 and TRBJ2-3, with 13 bases lining up with TRBD2. This CDR3 is built from 17 residues. V lost 7 bases and J lost 2; bases outside the gene matches: 9. Germline loops: CDR1 LGHNA, CDR2 YSLEER. The CDR3 region has the DNA TGCGCCAGCACCCCTTCACTAGCGGGGGGGGTCACAGATACGCAGTATTTT. The encoded protein is CASTPSLAGGVTDTQYF.

This clone was recorded once. The genes are TRBV7-3 and TRBJ2-7; 8 bases agree with TRBD1. Looked up from germline, CDR1 is SGHTA and CDR2 is FQGTGA. The CDR3 covers 13 residues. The trim removed 3 bases at V and 5 bases at J, leaving 3 bases unmatched. CDR3 nucleotide sequence: TGTGCCAGCAGCTTGACAGGGGTCGACGAGCAGTACTTC. It codes for CASSLTGVDEQYF.

This chain links TRBV7-3 with TRBJ2-5, with 15 bases aligning to TRBD2. Trimming cost V 5 bases and J 2 bases; bases outside gene matches: 3. This CDR3 has 16 residues. Germline values: CDR1 SGHTA, CDR2 FQGTGA. The CDR3 here is CASSPGLAGGQETQYF. In DNA form, the CDR3 reads TGTGCCAGCAGCCCAGGACTAGCGGGGGGGCAAGAGACCCAGTACTTC.

The gene calls are TRBV29-1 and TRBJ1-1; D is unresolved. The CDR3 loop spans 14 amino acids. The germline V gene has CDR1 SQVTM and CDR2 ANQGSEA. Trimming took 6 bases from V and 0 from J, leaving 14 bases between them. CDR3 protein: CSVTPAAVNTEAFF. The CDR3 coding sequence is TGCAGCGTCACCCCAGCGGCAGTGAACACTGAAGCTTTCTTT.

The chain carries TRBV7-2 and TRBJ2-3; D is undetermined. Germline CDR1 SGHTA, CDR2 FQGNSA. CDR3 size: 13 residues. Trimming removed 2 bases at V and 5 bases at J, with 8 bases between. The CDR3 region has the DNA TGTGCCAGCAGCTTAAGTTGGAGAGATACGCAGTATTTT. Translating it yields CASSLSWRDTQYF.

The chain combines TRBV7-6 with TRBJ1-4; D gene uncertain. Germline V lookup: CDR1 SGHVS, CDR2 FNYEAQ. Trimming pared 6 bases from V and 3 bases from J, leaving 8 bases between. The CDR3 length is 13 residues. CDR3 in amino acids: CASRLTANEKLFF. The CDR3 DNA follows: TGTGCCAGCAGACTTACAGCTAATGAAAAACTGTTTTTT.

On this clone: Additional DNA sequences in this sample encode the identical CDR3. The V and J genes are TRBV2 and TRBJ1-2, with a weak D call TRBD1 (6 bases). There are 12 residues in the CDR3. Trimming stripped 7 bases from V and 8 bases from J, with 14 bases between. Germline CDR1 and CDR2: SNHLY and FYNNEI. The DNA of the CDR3 is TGTGCCAGCACCGTGGATAGGGGGGGCTACACCTTC. Translated: CASTVDRGGYTF.

The chain employs TRBV30 and TRBJ2-4; possibly TRBD2 for D (5 bases). The germline V gene encodes CDR1 GTSNPN and CDR2 SVGIG (reference sequence). The germline V and J ends were trimmed by 2 bases and 9 bases, with 14 bases remaining between them. There are 13 residues in the CDR3. DNA for the CDR3: TGTGCCTGGAGTCCCACAGTGGCGGGCATTCAGTACTTC. This codes for CAWSPTVAGIQYF. Looking up the rest from reference TRBV30 and TRBJ2-4 gives the full variable domain: SQTIHQWPATLVQPVGSPLSLECTVEGTSNPNLYWYRQAAGRGLQLLFYSVGIGQISSEVPQNLSASRPQDRQFILSSKKLLLSDSGFYLCAWSPTVAGIQYFGAGTRLSVL.

The gene calls are TRBV10-3 and TRBJ1-2; 7 nucleotides agree with TRBD1. Germline V lookup: CDR1 ENHRY, CDR2 SYGVKD. This CDR3 contains 17 residues. J was trimmed by 6 bases and V by 3 bases; bases with no gene match: 16. The CDR3 protein is CAISETPWGQSGDGYTF. CDR3 nucleotide sequence: TGTGCCATCAGTGAAACCCCTTGGGGACAGTCGGGGGATGGCTACACCTTC.

A note on this clone: At one boundary the junction diverges from the germline segment, which might be a read error. This chain uses TRBV4-1 with TRBJ2-1, with D unresolved. This CDR3 spans 15 amino acids. The germline V gene has CDR1 MGHRA and CDR2 YSYEKL. CDR3 nucleotide sequence: TGCGCCAGCAGTCAAGACGGTGACTCCTACAATGAGCAGTTCTTC. Translated: CASSQDGDSYNEQFF.

In nucleotides, the CDR3 is TGTGCCAGCACTCAAACGGACAGGGGTAGTCAGCCCCAGCATTTT. As protein: CASTQTDRGSQPQHF. The chain is built from TRBV2 and TRBJ1-5; TRBD1 matches 9 bases. V shed 7 bases and J 6 bases; nucleotides not matched to a gene: 10. CDR3 length: 15 amino acids. CDR1 and CDR2 (germline): SNHLY, FYNNEI.

The rearrangement joins TRBV6-5 to TRBJ1-1, with D unresolved. Trimming shortened V by 6 bases and J by 6 bases, and 11 bases separated the two germline ends. The CDR3 runs 12 residues. From germline, CDR1 is MNHEY and CDR2 SVGAGI. The CDR3 protein is CASSSRRAEAFF. CDR3 in DNA: TGTGCCAGCAGCTCCCGGAGGGCTGAAGCTTTCTTT.

The rearrangement joins TRBV6-5 to TRBJ1-4; 7 bases are shared with TRBD1. Unmatched junction bases numbered 9, after V lost 6 bases and J lost 8 bases. The CDR3 contains 14 residues. CDR1 is MNHEY, CDR2 SVGAGI, per germline. The CDR3 sequence: CASSRLRQGEKLFF. In nucleotides, the CDR3 is TGTGCCAGCAGCCGACTTCGACAGGGCGAAAAACTGTTTTTT.

This clone was detected a few times. The chain has TRBV5-4 and TRBJ1-2; 8 nucleotides agree with TRBD1. With V trimmed by 5 bases and J by 2 bases, 8 bases remained unmatched. The CDR3 extends over 15 amino acids. In germline, CDR1 is SGHNT, CDR2 YYREEE (reference sequence). The CDR3 nucleotides read TGTGCCAGCAGTCTTGGACAGGGAGTCAACTATGGCTACACCTTC. The encoded protein is CASSLGQGVNYGYTF. Supplemented by reference TRBV5-4 and TRBJ1-2, the full variable domain reads ETGVTQSPTHLIKTRGQQVTLRCSSQSGHNTVSWYQQALGQGPQFIFQYYREEENGRGNFPPRFSGLQFPNYSSELNVNALELDDSALYLCASSLGQGVNYGYTFGSGTRLTVV.

A word on this clone: It is likely a read error, because the conserved phenylalanine at the end of the CDR3 is missing. The chain carries TRBV5-1 and TRBJ2-7, with D perhaps TRBD1 (5 bases). Germline V lookup: CDR1 SGHRS, CDR2 YFSETQ. CDR3 size: 16 residues. V lost 1 base and J lost 4, with 18 bases in between. The CDR3 sequence is CASSLTIGASEYEQYL. In DNA form, the CDR3 reads TGCGCCAGCAGCTTGACTATAGGGGCGTCGGAGTACGAGCAGTACCTC.

The chain has TRBV12-5 and TRBJ1-1; D is unresolved. CDR1 LGHNT and CDR2 FRNRAP come from the germline V gene. The V and J ends lost 1 base and 8 bases respectively, with 11 bases between them. CDR3 length equals 13 residues. CDR3 region: CASGLGLYREAFF. The DNA for the CDR3 is TGTGCTAGTGGTTTGGGCTTATACAGAGAAGCTTTCTTT. The whole variable domain, remainder taken from reference TRBV12-5 and TRBJ1-1, is DARVTQTPRHKVTEMGQEVTMRCQPILGHNTVFWYRQTMMQGLELLAYFRNRAPLDDSGMPKDRFSAEMPDATLATLKIQPSEPRDSAVYFCASGLGLYREAFFGQGTRLTVV.